Listed here are 29 T cell receptor beta chains from one sample, sequenced in a study of cytomegalovirus exposure and HLA in healthy donors (dated by TCRdb to about 2017). The protocol used for the library was the immunoSEQ multiplex PCR assay. Held by TCRdb, this immuneACCESS table contains in-frame sequences only and omits some clones. Under half of the omission traces to an unresolved V gene where checked; the cause of the rest is unknown. A total of around 240,000 clones appear in this sample, around 91% of them only once. Under 0.4% of the sample is in the top ten clones. Sequences were obtained from PBMCs. The receptors were gathered from a young woman in good health and CMV-seronegative.

In nucleotides, the CDR3 is TGCGCCAGCAGCCCCTCCGGGACAGGGGGCACTGAAGCTTTCTTT. This gives the protein CASSPSGTGGTEAFF. The chain employs TRBV5-1 and TRBJ1-1, with TRBD1 matching over 11 bases. The germline gives CDR1 SGHRS, CDR2 YFSETQ. The CDR3 length is 15 residues. J gave up 4 bases and V 4 bases, and 6 bases lay outside the gene matches.

The chain links TRBV6-1 to TRBJ2-5; the match to TRBD2 covers 8 bases. The CDR3 has 20 residues. Germline V lookup: CDR1 MNHNS, CDR2 SASEGT. V lost 2 bases to trimming and J lost 3 bases; unmatched junction nucleotides: 20. CDR3 loop: CASSELATTALGGDKETQYF. As DNA, the CDR3 is TGTGCCAGCAGTGAATTAGCCACTACAGCACTCGGGGGGGATAAAGAGACCCAGTACTTC.

The gene calls are TRBV18 and TRBJ1-4; the D is unclear. V was pared by 3 bases and J by 3 bases, with 5 bases between. The CDR3 covers 13 residues. CDR1 and CDR2 from the germline V gene are KGHSH and LQKENI. DNA for the CDR3: TGTGCCAGCTCACCTGCGGCTAATGAAAAACTGTTTTTT. Encoded protein: CASSPAANEKLFF.

The chain links TRBV28 to TRBJ2-7; 9 bases map to TRBD1. Germline V gene data show CDR1 as MDHEN and CDR2 as SYDVKM. The V and J ends lost 6 bases and 3 bases, in that order; junction bases with no gene match: 6. The CDR3 contains 14 residues. CDR3 DNA: TGTGCCAGCAGGGGGCGGGACAGGGACTACGAGCAGTACTTC. Its protein product is CASRGRDRDYEQYF.

The chain employs TRBV28 and TRBJ2-1; perhaps TRBD2 as D (5 bases). Trimming stripped 4 bases from V and 6 bases from J, with 13 bases between. CDR3 length: 14 residues. Germline CDR1 MDHEN, CDR2 SYDVKM. CDR3 sequence reads: CASSSDRTLNEQFF. The CDR3 DNA is TGTGCCAGCAGTTCCGATAGGACTCTCAATGAGCAGTTCTTC.

The rearrangement joins TRBV4-3 to TRBJ2-1; D possibly corresponds to TRBD2 (5 bases). Between the trimmed V and J ends, which lost 2 bases and 0 bases, there was a span of 8 bases. This CDR3 region has 15 residues. Germline V gives CDR1 LGHNA, CDR2 YSLEER. This CDR3 reads CASSQTRISYNEQFF. For the CDR3, the DNA is TGCGCCAGCAGCCAAACTAGGATCTCCTACAATGAGCAGTTCTTC.

The chain has TRBV5-8 and TRBJ2-1; D may be TRBD1 (5 bases). The ends were cut back, 5 bases at V and 10 bases at J, with 19 bases in the middle. The germline CDR1 and CDR2 sequences are SGHTS and YDEGEE. The CDR3 contains 14 residues. The CDR3 region is CASRKILQVFEQFF. In DNA, the CDR3 is TGTGCCAGCAGGAAAATTTTACAGGTGTTCGAGCAGTTCTTC. The variable domain in full, completed from reference TRBV5-8 and TRBJ2-1, reads EAGVTQSPTHLIKTRGQQATLRCSPISGHTSVYWYQQALGLGLQFLLWYDEGEERNRGNFPPRFSGRQFPNYSSELNVNALELEDSALYLCASRKILQVFEQFFGPGTRLTVL.

This chain uses TRBV2 with TRBJ2-1, with a tentative D call TRBD2 (6 bases). The CDR3 length is 12 residues. The germline gives CDR1 SNHLY, CDR2 FYNNEI. V dropped 4 bases and J dropped 7 bases, with 8 bases sitting between them. The CDR3 region is CASSGGLNEQFF. Written as DNA, the CDR3 is TGTGCCAGCAGTGGGGGACTGAATGAGCAGTTCTTC.

This clone has more than one count but fewer than ten. The chain employs TRBV7-2 and TRBJ2-7, with TRBD2 matching 9 bases. V shed 5 bases, J shed 3 bases, and the junction held 8 bases outside the gene matches. Germline V lookup: CDR1 SGHTA, CDR2 FQGNSA. This CDR3 has 15 residues. This chain's CDR3 is CASSGAGGNLYEQYF. In DNA form, the CDR3 reads TGTGCCAGCAGCGGGGCGGGAGGGAATCTCTACGAGCAGTACTTC.

This sequence joins TRBV29-1 and TRBJ1-1; 7 bases fit TRBD1. Germline trimming cut 5 bases from V and 6 bases from J; bases unmatched to any gene: 3. The germline gives CDR1 SQVTM, CDR2 ANQGSEA. The CDR3 runs 11 residues. CDR3 sequence reads: CSVLGGPEAFF. The CDR3 bases are TGCAGCGTTCTAGGGGGCCCTGAAGCTTTCTTT.

This clone has just one count. V and J are TRBV30 and TRBJ1-4; 10 bases are shared with TRBD1. CDR1 GTSNPN and CDR2 SVGIG come from the germline V gene (reference sequence). With V trimmed by 7 bases and J by 4 bases, 3 bases remained unmatched. The CDR3 contains 13 residues. The CDR3: CASDRGRNEKLFF. The CDR3 coding sequence is TGTGCCTCAGACAGGGGGCGTAATGAAAAACTGTTTTTT.

This clone was picked up a small number of times. The chain carries TRBV28 and TRBJ2-7, with 8 bases identical to TRBD2. With 3 bases clipped from V and 4 bases from J, the junction kept 5 bases outside the gene matches. Germline CDR1 reads MDHEN; CDR2 reads SYDVKM. This CDR3 spans 14 amino acids. CDR3 nucleotides: TGTGCCAGCAGTTTCAGCGGGGGCGCGTACGAGCAGTACGTC. Translation gives CASSFSGGAYEQYV.

In this sample, this clone turned up once. V and J are TRBV5-1 and TRBJ2-1; 9 bases are shared with TRBD2. CDR1 and CDR2 from the germline V gene are SGHRS and YFSETQ. The J segment lost 6 bases and the V segment lost 4 bases, leaving 11 bases of the junction unmatched. The CDR3 has 16 residues. DNA for the CDR3: TGCGCCAGCAGCCACAAGGGACTAGCAATGGGCAATGAGCAGTTCTTC. It is translated as CASSHKGLAMGNEQFF.

J is TRBJ1-4 and V is TRBV6-5; no reliable D call. CDR1 is MNHEY and CDR2 is SVGAGI in the germline V gene. Trimming left V 0 bases short and J 13 bases short, with 15 bases between. This CDR3 spans 14 amino acids. This CDR3 reads CASSYSAEGLGLFF. CDR3 DNA sequence: TGTGCCAGCAGTTACTCGGCGGAGGGATTAGGACTGTTTTTT.

In its sample, this clone was seen a few times. This chain uses TRBV7-6 with TRBJ2-7, with TRBD1 as a possible D gene (6 bases). CDR1 SGHVS and CDR2 FNYEAQ come from the germline V gene. The CDR3 length is 14 residues. The V gene lost 3 bases and the J gene lost 0 bases, with 9 bases spanning the gap. CDR3 amino acids: CASSLLDSSYEQYF. CDR3 DNA sequence: TGTGCCAGCAGCTTGTTGGACAGCTCCTACGAGCAGTACTTC.

V is TRBV6-1 and J is TRBJ2-7, with D perhaps TRBD2 (6 bases). V shed 6 bases and J shed 1 base, with 13 bases lying between them. This CDR3 contains 14 residues. The germline gives CDR1 MNHNS, CDR2 SASEGT. The CDR3: CASSFSGPSYEQYV. CDR3 nucleotide sequence: TGTGCCAGCAGCTTTAGCGGACCTTCCTACGAGCAGTACGTC.

The genes are TRBV27 and TRBJ2-2, with 7 bases that match TRBD1. Germline V gives CDR1 MNHEY, CDR2 SMNVEV (reference sequence). This CDR3 is 16 amino acids long. Germline trimming cut 5 bases from V and 4 bases from J; bases unmatched to any gene: 10. The CDR3 loop reads CASSPSRGLGTGELFF. CDR3 DNA sequence: TGTGCCAGCAGTCCGAGTAGGGGGCTGGGCACCGGGGAGCTGTTTTTT.

This clone came up a few times. J is TRBJ2-2 and V is TRBV10-1; weak D call: TRBD1 (5 bases). The CDR3 length is 14 residues. The germline V gene encodes CDR1 WNHNN and CDR2 SYGVQD (reference sequence). V lost 5 bases and J 3 bases, leaving 10 bases between the germline ends. The CDR3 DNA follows: TGCGCCAGCAGTATGACCAGGGACACCGGGGAGCTGTTTTTT. Its protein is CASSMTRDTGELFF.

The gene calls are TRBV29-1 and TRBJ2-3; TRBD2 agrees at 10 bases. The CDR3 length is 17 residues. V was pared by 3 bases and J by 0 bases, with 9 bases of the junction left unmatched. CDR1 SQVTM and CDR2 ANQGSEA come from the germline V gene. CDR3 in DNA: TGCAGCGTTGATGGTCTAGCGGGGGCTTTCAGCACAGATACGCAGTATTTT. This gives the protein CSVDGLAGAFSTDTQYF.

This chain links TRBV27 with TRBJ1-2, with 9 bases identical to TRBD1. CDR3 length: 13 amino acids. V lost 5 bases, J lost 4 bases, and 2 bases stayed unmatched. From germline, CDR1 is MNHEY and CDR2 SMNVEV (reference sequence). CDR3 DNA: TGTGCCAGCAGTGGACAGGGGACCTATGGCTACACCTTC. It encodes CASSGQGTYGYTF.

The V and J genes are TRBV7-9 and TRBJ2-1, with a weak D call TRBD1 (7 bases). Trimming pared 5 bases from V and 7 bases from J, leaving 18 bases between. The CDR3 runs 15 residues. The germline gives CDR1 SEHNR, CDR2 FQNEAQ (reference sequence). This chain's CDR3 is CASSTPAQGRNEQFF. In DNA form, the CDR3 reads TGTGCCAGCAGCACACCGGCACAGGGGAGGAATGAGCAGTTCTTC.

This chain joins TRBV19 and TRBJ1-1, with D unresolved. The V and J ends lost 9 bases and 1 base respectively, with 12 bases between them. Germline loops: CDR1 LNHDA, CDR2 SQIVND (reference sequence). The CDR3 is made up of 13 amino acids. The CDR3 reads CASNDGRNTEAFF. CDR3 DNA: TGTGCCAGCAATGACGGGAGGAACACTGAAGCTTTCTTT. Full variable domain (remainder filled in from reference TRBV19 and TRBJ1-1): DGGITQSPKYLFRKEGQNVTLSCEQNLNHDAMYWYRQDPGQGLRLIYYSQIVNDFQKGDIAEGYSVSREKKESFPLTVTSAQKNPTAFYLCASNDGRNTEAFFGQGTRLTVV.

The V and J genes are TRBV27 and TRBJ1-1, with TRBD1 matching over 9 bases. Looked up from germline, CDR1 is MNHEY and CDR2 is SMNVEV (reference sequence). The junction had 11 bases not matched to a gene; V was cut back by 10 bases and J by 5 bases. This CDR3 is built from 14 residues. The CDR3 DNA follows: TGTGCCACCAGGGGGGACAGGGACGTTACTGAAGCTTTCTTT. This sequence encodes CATRGDRDVTEAFF.

The chain employs TRBV7-2 and TRBJ2-3, with D perhaps TRBD2 (5 bases). The V gene's germline CDR1 is SGHTA and CDR2 FQGNSA. The CDR3 is 16 residues long. Trimming left V 2 bases short and J 0 bases short, with 12 bases between. DNA of the CDR3: TGTGCCAGCAGCTTAATTGGCGGACTTAGCACAGATACGCAGTATTTT. Amino acid sequence: CASSLIGGLSTDTQYF.

This clone was recorded once. The chain couples TRBV7-8 to TRBJ2-1; tentative D call: TRBD1 (5 bases). CDR1 is SGHVS and CDR2 is FQNEAQ in the germline V gene. V lost 0 bases and J 7 bases, leaving 7 bases between the germline ends. The CDR3 has 13 amino acids. CDR3 DNA: TGTGCCAGCAGCTTAGCGAAGGGGAATGAGCAGTTCTTC. Translating gives CASSLAKGNEQFF.

This clone came up once. This rearrangement joins TRBV27 to TRBJ2-1; 11 nucleotides match TRBD2. From germline, CDR1 is MNHEY and CDR2 SMNVEV (reference sequence). CDR3 length: 16 amino acids. J gave up 4 bases and V 6 bases, and 8 bases lay outside the gene matches. The CDR3 protein is CASRPAGLAVYNEQFF. CDR3 nucleotides: TGTGCCAGCAGACCTGCGGGACTAGCGGTATACAATGAGCAGTTCTTC.

V gene TRBV19 combines with J gene TRBJ2-3; TRBD2 aligns across 8 bases. With V trimmed by 3 bases and J by 8 bases, 7 bases remained unmatched. CDR1 and CDR2 from the germline V gene are LNHDA and SQIVND (reference sequence). This CDR3 is 14 amino acids long. CDR3 sequence (DNA): TGTGCCAGTAGTATGGCGACTAGCGTCCCTACGCAGTATTTT. Translation: CASSMATSVPTQYF.

This clone was found once. The chain uses TRBV4-1 and TRBJ2-3; 10 nucleotides align to TRBD2. Germline assignment: CDR1 MGHRA and CDR2 YSYEKL. Germline trimming cut 1 base from V and 6 bases from J; bases unmatched to any gene: 7. This CDR3 region has 16 residues. CDR3 nucleotides: TGCGCCAGCAGCCAAGCGGTTCTAGCGGGGGAGGATACGCAGTATTTT. This codes for CASSQAVLAGEDTQYF.

To note about this clone: Other DNA variants within this sample encode the same CDR3. The CDR3 sequence: CASSLAAGVDGYTF. In DNA form, the CDR3 reads TGTGCCAGCAGCTTAGCAGCAGGGGTTGATGGCTACACCTTC. The rearrangement uses TRBV7-6 and TRBJ1-2; perhaps TRBD1 as D (6 bases). The length of the CDR3 is 14 residues. Looked up from germline, CDR1 is SGHVS and CDR2 is FNYEAQ. V lost 0 bases and J 6 bases, leaving 11 bases between the germline ends.